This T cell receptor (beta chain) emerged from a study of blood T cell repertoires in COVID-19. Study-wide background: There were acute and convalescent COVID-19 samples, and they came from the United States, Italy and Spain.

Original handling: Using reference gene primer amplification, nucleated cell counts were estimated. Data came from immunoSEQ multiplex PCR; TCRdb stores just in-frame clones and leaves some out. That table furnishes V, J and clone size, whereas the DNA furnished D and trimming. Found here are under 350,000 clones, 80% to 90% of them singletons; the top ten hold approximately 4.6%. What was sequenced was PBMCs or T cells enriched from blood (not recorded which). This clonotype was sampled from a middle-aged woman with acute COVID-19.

The CDR3 protein is CASSPPTGGTEAFF. In DNA form, the CDR3 reads TGTGCCAGCAGCCCACCGACAGGGGGAACTGAAGCTTTCTTT. V and J are TRBV5-6 and TRBJ1-1; TRBD1 matches 9 bases. Germline assignment: CDR1 SGHDT and CDR2 YYEEEE. V was pared by 4 bases and J by 5 bases, with 6 bases of the junction left unmatched. The CDR3 is 14 residues long.